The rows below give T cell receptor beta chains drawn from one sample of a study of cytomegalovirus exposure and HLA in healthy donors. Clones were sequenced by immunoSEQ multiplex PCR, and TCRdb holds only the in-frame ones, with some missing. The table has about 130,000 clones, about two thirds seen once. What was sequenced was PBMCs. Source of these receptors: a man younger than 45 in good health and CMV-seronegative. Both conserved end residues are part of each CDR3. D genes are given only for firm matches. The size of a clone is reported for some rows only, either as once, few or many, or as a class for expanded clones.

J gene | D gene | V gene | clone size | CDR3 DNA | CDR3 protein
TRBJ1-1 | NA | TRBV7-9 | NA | TGTGCCAGCAGCTTTCGCGGTAGCACTGAAGCTTTCTTT | CASSFRGSTEAFF
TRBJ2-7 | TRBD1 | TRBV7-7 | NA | TGTGCCAGCAGCTCCCACAGGGGACGCGAGCAGTACTTC | CASSSHRGREQYF
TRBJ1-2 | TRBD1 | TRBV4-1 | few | TGCGCCAGCAGCCAAGACTCTAGACAGGGGGCTTATGGCTACACCTTC | CASSQDSRQGAYGYTF
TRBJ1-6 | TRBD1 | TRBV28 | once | TGTGCCAGCAGTATCGAACGACAGGGAGATTCACCCCTCCACTTT | CASSIERQGDSPLHF
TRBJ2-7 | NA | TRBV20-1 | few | TGCAGTCCCCGGAGGTACGAGCAGTACTTC | CSPRRYEQYF
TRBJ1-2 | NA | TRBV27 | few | TGTGCCAGCAGTTTAATTTCAGGGGATGGCTACACCTTC | CASSLISGDGYTF
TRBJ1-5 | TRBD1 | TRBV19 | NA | TGTGCCAGTAGTCTCTTGTCTGGGGCAGGGGGATCTCAGCCCCAGCATTTT | CASSLLSGAGGSQPQHF
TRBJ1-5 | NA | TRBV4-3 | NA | TGCGCCAGCAGCCAAGTCTACCGTAGCAATCAGCCCCAGCATTTT | CASSQVYRSNQPQHF
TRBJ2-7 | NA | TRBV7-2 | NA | TGTGCCAGCAGCTTAGCGGACAGAGTCTACGAGCAGTACTTC | CASSLADRVYEQYF
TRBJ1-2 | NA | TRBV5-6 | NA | TGTGCCAGCAGCTTCTCCCAGAATCACAGGGCCGACTACACCTTC | CASSFSQNHRADYTF
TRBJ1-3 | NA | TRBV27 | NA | TGTGCCAGCAGTCGCACCCGGGGGGATCCTGGAAACACCATATATTTT | CASSRTRGDPGNTIYF
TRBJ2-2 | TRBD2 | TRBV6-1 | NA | TGTGCCAGCAAGATAGCGGGGGGTACCGGGGAGCTGTTTTTT | CASKIAGGTGELFF
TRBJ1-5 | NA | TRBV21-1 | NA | TGTGCCAGCAGCAAAGTAGGCAATCAGCCCCAGCATTTT | CASSKVGNQPQHF
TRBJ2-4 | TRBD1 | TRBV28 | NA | TGTGCCAGCAGTCTTATCGAGGGGGCAGGGGAAAACATTCAGTACTTC | CASSLIEGAGENIQYF
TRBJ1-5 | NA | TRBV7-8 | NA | TGTGCCAGCAGCTCCAGGGCCGCGCTGAGCAATCAGCCCCAGCATTTT | CASSSRAALSNQPQHF
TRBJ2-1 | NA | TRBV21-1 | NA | TGTGCCAGCAGCAAATCGGCGGGGGGGCCCTACAATGAGCAGTTCTTC | CASSKSAGGPYNEQFF
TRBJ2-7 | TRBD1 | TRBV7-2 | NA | TGTGCCAGCAGCTTAGAGCGGACAGGGGGTATCTACGAGCAGTACTTC | CASSLERTGGIYEQYF
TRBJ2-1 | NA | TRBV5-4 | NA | TGTGCCAGCAGCTTGGCCAACCCTGTCCAGGGTCGAATCTTC | CASSLANPVQGRIF
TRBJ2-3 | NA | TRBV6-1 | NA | TGTGCCAGCAGCGAGGGGGGGCCCACAGATACGCAGTATTTT | CASSEGGPTDTQYF
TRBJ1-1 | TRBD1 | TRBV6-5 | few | TGTGCCAGCAGTCCTACAGGGGGCCTTAACACTGAAGCTTTCTTT | CASSPTGGLNTEAFF
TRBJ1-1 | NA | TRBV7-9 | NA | TGTGCCAGCAGGCGGGAGTACACTGAAGCTTTCTTT | CASRREYTEAFF